These 7 T cell receptor beta chains were sequenced from one sample in a study of blood T cell repertoires in COVID-19. Repertoires were generated with immunoSEQ multiplex PCR, while TCRdb's copy carries only in-frame clones and drops some. The sample shows under 150,000 clones, 85% of them seen only once. Specimen: peripheral blood. All receptors come from a human donor in a cohort sampled during active COVID-19.

The V and J genes are TRBV7-2 and TRBJ1-4, with D perhaps matching TRBD1 (6 bases). V lost 5 bases to trimming and J lost 0 bases, with 16 bases between them. Germline loops: CDR1 SGHTA, CDR2 FQGNSA. CDR3 length: 17 residues. As DNA, the CDR3 is TGTGCCAGCAGCCCAGGGGTAACGGCTGCAACTAATGAAAAACTGTTTTTT. Its translation: CASSPGVTAATNEKLFF.

V usage is TRBV7-6 and J usage is TRBJ2-3, with D hard to call. Trimming cost V 2 bases and J 2 bases, with 11 bases left between them. The CDR3 has 15 residues. Germline V CDR1 and CDR2: SGHVS, FNYEAQ. The CDR3 reads CASSLNGQYTDTQYF. CDR3 in DNA: TGTGCCAGCAGCTTAAATGGGCAATACACAGATACGCAGTATTTT.

This rearrangement joins TRBV13 to TRBJ2-7, with 10 bases matching TRBD1. This CDR3 has 18 amino acids. V lost 5 bases and J lost 5; bases outside the gene matches: 18. In germline, CDR1 is PRHDT, CDR2 FYEKMQ (reference sequence). DNA of the CDR3: TGTGCCAGCAGCGGCCCTTCCTCTGGGGACAGGGGTCACCACGAGCAGTACTTC. Translating gives CASSGPSSGDRGHHEQYF.

The chain has TRBV11-3 and TRBJ2-7; D unresolved. Trimming stripped 1 base from V and 3 bases from J, with 10 bases between. The CDR3 extends over 14 amino acids. CDR1 SGHNT and CDR2 YENEEA come from the germline V gene. Here the CDR3 DNA reads TGTGCCAGCAGCTTAGGGCCGGGTAACTACGAGCAGTACTTC. Translation: CASSLGPGNYEQYF. Full variable domain (rest looked up from reference TRBV11-3 and TRBJ2-7): EAGVVQSPRYKIIEKKQPVAFWCNPISGHNTLYWYLQNLGQGPELLIRYENEEAVDDSQLPKDRFSAERLKGVDSTLKIQPAELGDSAVYLCASSLGPGNYEQYFGPGTRLTVT.

The V gene is TRBV9, the J gene TRBJ2-3; D uncertain. This CDR3 contains 14 residues. Looked up from germline, CDR1 is SGDLS and CDR2 is YYNGEE. V lost 0 bases to trimming and J lost 2 bases, with 7 bases between them. The CDR3 coding sequence is TGTGCCAGCAGCGTAGATACTACCACAGATACGCAGTATTTT. It translates to CASSVDTTTDTQYF.

The chain recombines TRBV7-2 with TRBJ1-2; D may be TRBD1 (6 bases). V lost 4 bases, J lost 5 bases, and 14 bases lay in between. This CDR3 is 14 amino acids long. Germline V gives CDR1 SGHTA, CDR2 FQGNSA. For the CDR3, the DNA is TGTGCCAGCAGCTCCGGGACATCCTCTTATGGCTACACCTTC. Translated: CASSSGTSSYGYTF.

This chain connects TRBV9 to TRBJ2-1; 11 bases match TRBD2. V gave up 3 bases and J gave up 2 bases; unmatched junction bases: 10. Germline lookup yields CDR1 SGDLS and CDR2 YYNGEE. This CDR3 is built from 18 residues. The CDR3 nucleotides are TGTGCCAGCAGCGGAGGGACTAGCGGTAGTATCCCCTACAATGAGCAGTTCTTC. It is translated as CASSGGTSGSIPYNEQFF.